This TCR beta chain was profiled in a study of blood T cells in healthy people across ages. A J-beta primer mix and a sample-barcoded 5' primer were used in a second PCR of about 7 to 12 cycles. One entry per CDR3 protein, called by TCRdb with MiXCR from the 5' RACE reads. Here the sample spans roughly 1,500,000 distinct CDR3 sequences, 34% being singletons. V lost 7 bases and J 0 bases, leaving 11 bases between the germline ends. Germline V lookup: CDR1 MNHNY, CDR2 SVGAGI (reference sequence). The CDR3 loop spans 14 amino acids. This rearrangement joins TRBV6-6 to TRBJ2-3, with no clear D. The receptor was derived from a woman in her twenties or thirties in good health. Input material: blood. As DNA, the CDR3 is TGTGCCAGCATGCCTTATTCTAGCACAGATACGCAGTATTTT. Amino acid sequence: CASMPYSSTDTQYF.